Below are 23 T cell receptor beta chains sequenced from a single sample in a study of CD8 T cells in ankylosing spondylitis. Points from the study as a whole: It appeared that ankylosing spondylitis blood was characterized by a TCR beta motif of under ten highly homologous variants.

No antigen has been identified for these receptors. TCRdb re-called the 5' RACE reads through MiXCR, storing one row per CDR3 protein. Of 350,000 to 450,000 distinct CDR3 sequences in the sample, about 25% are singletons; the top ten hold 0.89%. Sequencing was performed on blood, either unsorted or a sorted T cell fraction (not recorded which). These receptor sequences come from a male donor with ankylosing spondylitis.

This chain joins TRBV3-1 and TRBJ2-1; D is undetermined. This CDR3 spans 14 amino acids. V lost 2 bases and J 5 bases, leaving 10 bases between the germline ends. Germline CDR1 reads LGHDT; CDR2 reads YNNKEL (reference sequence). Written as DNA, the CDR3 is TGTGCCAGCAGCCAATATGCTACTCACAATGAGCAGTTCTTC. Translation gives CASSQYATHNEQFF.

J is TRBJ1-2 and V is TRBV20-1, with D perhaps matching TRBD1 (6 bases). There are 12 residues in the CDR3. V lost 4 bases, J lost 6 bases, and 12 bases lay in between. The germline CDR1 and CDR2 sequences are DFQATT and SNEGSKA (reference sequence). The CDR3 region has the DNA TGCAGTGCTACAGACAGGCTTCATGGCTACACCTTC. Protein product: CSATDRLHGYTF.

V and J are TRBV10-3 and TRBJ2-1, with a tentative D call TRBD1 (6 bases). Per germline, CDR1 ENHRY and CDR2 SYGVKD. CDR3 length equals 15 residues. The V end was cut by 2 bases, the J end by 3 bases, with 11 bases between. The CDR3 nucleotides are TGTGCCATCAGTGAGCGGGGACAACTCTACAATGAGCAGTTCTTC. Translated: CAISERGQLYNEQFF.

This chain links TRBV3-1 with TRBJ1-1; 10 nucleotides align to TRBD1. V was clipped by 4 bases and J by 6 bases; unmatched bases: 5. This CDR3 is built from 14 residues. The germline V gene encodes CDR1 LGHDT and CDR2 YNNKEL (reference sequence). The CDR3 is CASSRQGAGAEAFF. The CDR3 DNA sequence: TGTGCCAGCAGCCGACAGGGGGCGGGCGCTGAAGCTTTCTTT. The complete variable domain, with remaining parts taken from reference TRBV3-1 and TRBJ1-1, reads DTAVSQTPKYLVTQMGNDKSIKCEQNLGHDTMYWYKQDSKKFLKIMFSYNNKELIINETVPNRFSPKSPDKAHLNLHINSLELGDSAVYFCASSRQGAGAEAFFGQGTRLTVV.

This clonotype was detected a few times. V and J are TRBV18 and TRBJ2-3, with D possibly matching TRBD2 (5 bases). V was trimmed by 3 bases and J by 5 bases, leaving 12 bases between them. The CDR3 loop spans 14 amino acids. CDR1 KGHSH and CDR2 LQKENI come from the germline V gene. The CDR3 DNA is TGTGCCAGCTCACCCCTGGTGGCGGGAGATACGCAGTATTTT. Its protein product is CASSPLVAGDTQYF.

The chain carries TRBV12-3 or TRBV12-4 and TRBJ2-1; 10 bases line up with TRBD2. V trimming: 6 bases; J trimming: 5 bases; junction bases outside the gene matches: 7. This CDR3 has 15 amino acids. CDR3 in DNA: TGTGCCAGCAGACTGAGCGGGAGGGGGGACAATGAGCAGTTCTTC. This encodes CASRLSGRGDNEQFF.

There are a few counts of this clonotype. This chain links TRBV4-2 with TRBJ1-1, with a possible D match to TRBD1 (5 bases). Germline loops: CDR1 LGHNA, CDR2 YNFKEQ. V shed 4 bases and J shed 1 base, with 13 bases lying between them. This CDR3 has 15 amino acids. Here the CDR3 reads CASSRLGVPNTEAFF. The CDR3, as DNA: TGTGCCAGCAGCCGGTTGGGGGTTCCGAACACTGAAGCTTTCTTT.

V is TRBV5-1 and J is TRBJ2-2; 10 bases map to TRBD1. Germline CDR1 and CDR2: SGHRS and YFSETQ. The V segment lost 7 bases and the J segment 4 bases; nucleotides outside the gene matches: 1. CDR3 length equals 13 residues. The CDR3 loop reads CASGTGATGELFF. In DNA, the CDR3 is TGCGCCAGCGGGACAGGGGCCACCGGGGAGCTGTTTTTT.

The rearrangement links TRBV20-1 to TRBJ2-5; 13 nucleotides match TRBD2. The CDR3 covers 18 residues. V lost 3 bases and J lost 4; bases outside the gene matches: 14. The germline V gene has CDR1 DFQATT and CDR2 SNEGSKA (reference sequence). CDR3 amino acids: CSASPGLAGVLAGETQYF. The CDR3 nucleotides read TGCAGTGCTAGCCCAGGACTAGCGGGAGTATTGGCGGGAGAGACCCAGTACTTC.

CDR3 region: CASSRGNQETQYF. In DNA form, the CDR3 reads TGTGCCAGCAGCCGGGGTAACCAAGAGACCCAGTACTTC. This rearrangement joins TRBV7-2 to TRBJ2-5; a possible D gene is TRBD2 (5 bases). Trimming took 5 bases from V and 0 from J, leaving 7 bases between them. There are 13 residues in the CDR3. Germline CDR1 is SGHTA and CDR2 is FQGNSA. The full variable domain, rest sourced from reference TRBV7-2 and TRBJ2-5, is GAGVSQSPSNKVTEKGKDVELRCDPISGHTALYWYRQSLGQGLEFLIYFQGNSAPDKSGLPSDRFSAERTGGSVSTLTIQRTQQEDSAVYLCASSRGNQETQYFGPGTRLLVL.

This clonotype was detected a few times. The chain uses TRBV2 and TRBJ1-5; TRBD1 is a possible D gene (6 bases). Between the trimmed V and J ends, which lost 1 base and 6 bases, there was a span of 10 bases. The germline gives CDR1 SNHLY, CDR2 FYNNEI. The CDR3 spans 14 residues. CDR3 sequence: CASSEDREAQPQHF. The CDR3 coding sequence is TGTGCCAGCAGTGAAGACAGGGAGGCTCAGCCCCAGCATTTT.

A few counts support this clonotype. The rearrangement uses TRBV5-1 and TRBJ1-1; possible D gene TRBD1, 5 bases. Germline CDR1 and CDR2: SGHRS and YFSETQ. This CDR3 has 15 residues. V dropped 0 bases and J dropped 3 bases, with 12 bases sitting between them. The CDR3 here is CASSLVQGGDTEAFF. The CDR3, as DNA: TGCGCCAGCAGCTTGGTGCAGGGAGGGGACACTGAAGCTTTCTTT.

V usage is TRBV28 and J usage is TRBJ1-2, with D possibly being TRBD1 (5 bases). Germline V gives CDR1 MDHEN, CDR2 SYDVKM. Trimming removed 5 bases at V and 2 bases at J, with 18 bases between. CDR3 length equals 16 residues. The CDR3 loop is CASSPPGVRGNYGYTF. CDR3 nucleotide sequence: TGTGCCAGCAGTCCCCCGGGGGTTAGGGGAAACTATGGCTACACCTTC.

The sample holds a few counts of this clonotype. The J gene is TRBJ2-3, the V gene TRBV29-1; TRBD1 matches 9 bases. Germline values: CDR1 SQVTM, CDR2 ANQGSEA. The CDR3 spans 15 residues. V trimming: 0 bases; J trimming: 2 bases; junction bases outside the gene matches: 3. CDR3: CSVEDRTGATDTQYF. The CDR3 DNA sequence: TGCAGCGTTGAAGATCGGACAGGGGCCACAGATACGCAGTATTTT.

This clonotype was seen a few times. CDR3 DNA sequence: TGCAGTGCTATCACCCCTAGCGGTTACAATGAGCAGTTCTTC. Its protein product is CSAITPSGYNEQFF. The V and J genes are TRBV20-1 and TRBJ2-1; 7 positions match TRBD2. This CDR3 is built from 14 residues. CDR1 and CDR2 (germline): DFQATT, SNEGSKA (reference sequence). The V segment lost 4 bases and the J segment 4 bases; nucleotides outside the gene matches: 7.

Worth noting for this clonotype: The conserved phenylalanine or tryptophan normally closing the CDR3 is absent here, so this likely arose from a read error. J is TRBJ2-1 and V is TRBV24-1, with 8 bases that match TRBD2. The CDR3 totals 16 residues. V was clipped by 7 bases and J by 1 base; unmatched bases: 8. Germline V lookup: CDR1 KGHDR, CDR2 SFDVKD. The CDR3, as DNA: TGTGCCACCAGCTGGAGCGGGAGAGGGTCCTACAATGAGCAGTTCTTG. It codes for CATSWSGRGSYNEQFL.

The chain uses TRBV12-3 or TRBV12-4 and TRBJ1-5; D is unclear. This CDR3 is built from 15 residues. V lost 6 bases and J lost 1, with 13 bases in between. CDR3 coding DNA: TGTGCCAGCAGCCGTTGGCAGGTCAGCAATCAGCCCCAGCATTTT. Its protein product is CASSRWQVSNQPQHF.

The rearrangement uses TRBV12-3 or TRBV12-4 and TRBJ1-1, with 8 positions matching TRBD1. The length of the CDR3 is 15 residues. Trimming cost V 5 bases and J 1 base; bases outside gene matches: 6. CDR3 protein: CASSLRGLGNTEAFF. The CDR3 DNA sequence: TGTGCCAGCAGTCTCAGGGGGCTAGGGAACACTGAAGCTTTCTTT.

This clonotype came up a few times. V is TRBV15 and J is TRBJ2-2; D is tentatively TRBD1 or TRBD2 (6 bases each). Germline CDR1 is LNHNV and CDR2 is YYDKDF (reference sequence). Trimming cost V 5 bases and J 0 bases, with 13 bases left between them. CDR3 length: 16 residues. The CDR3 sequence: CATSARRGANTGELFF. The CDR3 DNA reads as TGTGCCACCAGCGCCCGAAGGGGGGCGAACACCGGGGAGCTGTTTTTT.

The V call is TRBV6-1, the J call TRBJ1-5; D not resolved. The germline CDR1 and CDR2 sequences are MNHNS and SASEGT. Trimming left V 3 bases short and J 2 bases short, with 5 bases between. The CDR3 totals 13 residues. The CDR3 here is CASSDTRNQPQHF. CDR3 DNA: TGTGCCAGCAGTGACACCCGCAATCAGCCCCAGCATTTT.

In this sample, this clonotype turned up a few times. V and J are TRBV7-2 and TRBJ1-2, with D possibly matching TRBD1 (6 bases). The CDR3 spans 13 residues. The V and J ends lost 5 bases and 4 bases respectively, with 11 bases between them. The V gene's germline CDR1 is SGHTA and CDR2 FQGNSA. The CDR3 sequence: CASSKDRIYGYTF. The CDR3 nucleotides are TGTGCCAGCAGCAAGGACAGAATCTATGGCTACACCTTC.

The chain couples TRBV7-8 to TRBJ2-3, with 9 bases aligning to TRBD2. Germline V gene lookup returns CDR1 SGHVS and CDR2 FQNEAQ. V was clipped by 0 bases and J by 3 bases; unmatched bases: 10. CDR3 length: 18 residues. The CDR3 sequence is CASSLAQASGAFTDTQYF. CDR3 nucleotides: TGTGCCAGCAGCTTAGCGCAGGCTAGCGGGGCCTTTACAGATACGCAGTATTTT.

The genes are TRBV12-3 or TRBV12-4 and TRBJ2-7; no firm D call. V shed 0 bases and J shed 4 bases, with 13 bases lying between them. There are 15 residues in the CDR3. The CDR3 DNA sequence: TGTGCCAGCAGTTTAGCCTGGGGTATGAGTTACGAGCAGTACTTC. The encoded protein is CASSLAWGMSYEQYF.